Following are 4 T cell receptor beta chains from one sample sequenced in a study of regulatory T cells in long-lasting Graves disease (dated by TCRdb to about 2021). Libraries were prepared through multiplex PCR. Sequenced on an Illumina HiSeq 4000. iRepertoire HTBI primers and Arm-PCR amplification of CDR3 regions were used to construct TCR beta libraries. The raw public data were reprocessed by TCRdb itself: fastp quality trimming at Q25, MiXCR clonotype calling, in-frame beta chains only. All rows with the same CDR3 protein become a single entry with the most common DNA and genes. This sample lists fewer than 600,000 distinct CDR3 sequences; approximately 22% were detected once. Of the sample, approximately 14% falls within the top ten clones. The sample's time point label, in plain terms: persistent/refractory GD, antithyroid drugs over 5 years with positive TRAb. RNA was extracted from PBMCs in TRIzol for both TCR sequencing and RNA sequencing.

The sample was peripheral blood mononuclear cells (PBMCs), taken when the disease was refractory, from a patient treated with antithyroid drugs. The receptors here all came from a female donor with Graves disease.

Many counts were recorded for this clonotype. The chain couples TRBV28 to TRBJ1-6; D not certain. Trimming took 11 bases from V and 8 from J, leaving 13 bases between them. The CDR3 consists of 12 residues. Germline CDR1 and CDR2: MDHEN and SYDVKM. As DNA, the CDR3 is TGTGCCGTCCATAATAGGGATTCACCCCTCCACTTT. Protein product: CAVHNRDSPLHF.

This clonotype was seen repeatedly, ten times or more. The chain has TRBV28 and TRBJ2-5; D call uncertain. The germline V and J ends were trimmed by 6 bases and 3 bases, with 8 bases remaining between them. CDR3 length: 12 residues. Germline V gives CDR1 MDHEN, CDR2 SYDVKM. The CDR3 nucleotides are TGTGCCAGCAGCGGAAACGAAGAGACCCAGTACTTC. Residues: CASSGNEETQYF.

This clonotype has a count of ten or more. V and J are TRBV12-3 or TRBV12-4 and TRBJ2-2, with D maybe TRBD2 (6 bases). There are 15 residues in the CDR3. Trimming removed 3 bases at V and 4 bases at J, with 12 bases between. The CDR3 nucleotides read TGTGCCAGCAGTTTGGAGGGAGTACCCACCGGGGAGCTGTTTTTT. This gives the protein CASSLEGVPTGELFF.

This clonotype was seen many times. This rearrangement joins TRBV28 to TRBJ1-1; no clear D. This CDR3 region has 16 residues. CDR1 and CDR2 (germline): MDHEN, SYDVKM. Between the trimmed V and J ends, which lost 5 bases and 3 bases, there was a span of 19 bases. CDR3 nucleotides: TGTGCCAGCAGTATATTCAAAGTCTTTTCCGACACTGAAGCTTTCTTT. Translating it yields CASSIFKVFSDTEAFF.